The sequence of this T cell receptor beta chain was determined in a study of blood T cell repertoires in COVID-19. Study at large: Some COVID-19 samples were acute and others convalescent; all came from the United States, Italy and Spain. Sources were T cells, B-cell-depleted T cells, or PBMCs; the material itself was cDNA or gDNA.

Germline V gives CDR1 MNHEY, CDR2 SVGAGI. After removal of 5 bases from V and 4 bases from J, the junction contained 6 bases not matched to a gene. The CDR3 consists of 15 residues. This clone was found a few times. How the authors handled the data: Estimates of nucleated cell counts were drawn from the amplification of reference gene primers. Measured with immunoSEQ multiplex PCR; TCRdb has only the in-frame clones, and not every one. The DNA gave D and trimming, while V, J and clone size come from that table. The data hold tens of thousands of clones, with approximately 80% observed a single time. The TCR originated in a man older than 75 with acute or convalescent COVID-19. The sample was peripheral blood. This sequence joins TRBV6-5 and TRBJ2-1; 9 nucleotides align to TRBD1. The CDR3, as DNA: TGTGCCAGCAGTATCTACAGGGGGCCTTACAATGAGCAGTTCTTC. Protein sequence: CASSIYRGPYNEQFF.